This passage covers 5 T cell receptor beta chains from one sample sequenced in a study of cytomegalovirus exposure and HLA in healthy donors. Both 60 Vbeta primers and 13 Jbeta primers went into the PCR. This table comes from immunoSEQ multiplex PCR, and its TCRdb copy is limited to in-frame clones, with some not included. This repertoire shows approximately 160,000 clones, about three quarters found once; its top ten account for roughly 4.5%. Sample: PBMCs. The receptors shown here come from a man aged 18 to 30 in good health and CMV-seropositive.

The chain uses TRBV4-2 and TRBJ2-2, with D possibly being TRBD1 (6 bases). Germline CDR1 and CDR2: LGHNA and YNFKEQ. Trimming pared 4 bases from V and 1 base from J, leaving 10 bases between. This CDR3 region has 15 residues. The CDR3 region is CASSPGQRNTGELFF. In DNA, the CDR3 is TGTGCCAGCAGCCCCGGACAGCGGAACACCGGGGAGCTGTTTTTT.

V and J are TRBV15 and TRBJ1-2, with D tentatively TRBD1 (6 bases). V was trimmed by 1 base and J by 4 bases, leaving 10 bases between them. The CDR3 is 14 residues long. Germline lookup yields CDR1 LNHNV and CDR2 YYDKDF (reference sequence). For the CDR3, the DNA is TGTGCCACCAGCAGAGGCGGGGGCGTCTATGGCTACACCTTC. Translated, it gives CATSRGGGVYGYTF.

V is TRBV11-2 and J is TRBJ2-2; 9 positions match TRBD2. V shed 4 bases and J 7 bases; nucleotides not matched to a gene: 10. CDR3 size: 16 residues. Germline V gives CDR1 SGHAT, CDR2 FQNNGV. The CDR3 sequence: CASSSLSSGRSGELFF. The CDR3 DNA reads TGTGCCAGCAGCTCCCTGAGTAGCGGGAGAAGCGGGGAGCTGTTTTTT.

The chain links TRBV5-1 to TRBJ2-3; the D gene is possibly TRBD1 (5 bases). The CDR3 extends over 15 amino acids. Germline assignment: CDR1 SGHRS and CDR2 YFSETQ. Trimming shortened V by 0 bases and J by 3 bases, and 11 bases separated the two germline ends. For the CDR3, the DNA is TGCGCCAGCAGCTTGGAGGGCAGGGCGACAGATACGCAGTATTTT. As protein: CASSLEGRATDTQYF.

The rearrangement joins TRBV27 to TRBJ2-7, with TRBD1 identical over 7 bases. The CDR3 runs to 14 residues. Germline V gene lookup returns CDR1 MNHEY and CDR2 SMNVEV (reference sequence). V shed 5 bases and J 7 bases; nucleotides not matched to a gene: 11. CDR3 amino acids: CASSPRDSLREQYV. CDR3 nucleotide sequence: TGTGCCAGCAGTCCGAGGGACAGCCTTAGAGAGCAGTACGTC.